The 18 T cell receptor beta chains in this list originate from one sample, sequenced in a study of regulatory T cells in long-lasting Graves disease. To make TCR beta libraries, researchers used iRepertoire HTBI primers and Arm-PCR of CDR3 regions. TCRdb reprocessed the multiplex PCR reads with MiXCR, giving one entry per CDR3 protein. The repertoire includes hundreds of thousands of distinct CDR3 sequences, about 16% of them detected once, and about 12% sits in the top ten. Time point indicated: newly diagnosed GD, antithyroid drugs for less than 3 months. Following extraction of RNA from PBMCs, that RNA was used to make the TCR library. These sequences were also reported in another study, on T cells in Graves' hyperthyroidism and ophthalmopathy.

The specimen comprised peripheral blood mononuclear cells (PBMCs), sampled at new diagnosis, from a patient treated with antithyroid drugs. The receptors here all came from a man aged 18 to 29 with Graves disease.

This clonotype counts as medium-sized. The chain couples TRBV20-1 to TRBJ1-1, with D possibly TRBD1 on 5 matching bases. Trimming took off 3 bases at V and 0 bases at J, with 17 bases between the two ends. Germline values: CDR1 DFQATT, CDR2 SNEGSKA (reference sequence). The CDR3 has 16 amino acids. The CDR3 sequence: CSASGALSNMNTEAFF. The CDR3 bases are TGCAGTGCTAGTGGGGCCCTTAGTAATATGAACACTGAAGCTTTCTTT.

The J gene is TRBJ2-2, the V gene TRBV30; 11 bases fit TRBD1. The V segment lost 6 bases and the J segment 7 bases; nucleotides outside the gene matches: 10. The germline CDR1 and CDR2 sequences are GTSNPN and SVGIG (reference sequence). This CDR3 comprises 15 residues. CDR3 in DNA: TGTGCCTGTATGCGGACAGGGGGCGCTGACGGGGAGCTGTTTTTT. Encoded protein: CACMRTGGADGELFF.

There are many counts of this clonotype. V is TRBV18 and J is TRBJ1-1, with unresolved D. The CDR3 covers 13 residues. V dropped 5 bases and J dropped 0 bases, with 7 bases sitting between them. Per the germline V gene, CDR1 is KGHSH and CDR2 is LQKENI. The chain's CDR3 is CASSIQMNTEAFF. CDR3 DNA sequence: TGTGCCAGCTCAATACAGATGAACACTGAAGCTTTCTTT. The full variable domain, completed using reference TRBV18 and TRBJ1-1, is NAGVMQNPRHLVRRRGQEARLRCSPMKGHSHVYWYRQLPEEGLKFMVYLQKENIIDESGMPKERFSAEFPKEGPSILRIQQVVRGDSAAYFCASSIQMNTEAFFGQGTRLTVV.

The chain recombines TRBV5-1 with TRBJ2-5; 12 positions match TRBD2. V lost 3 bases and J lost 2; bases outside the gene matches: 8. The germline CDR1 and CDR2 sequences are SGHRS and YFSETQ. The CDR3 has 17 amino acids. The CDR3, as DNA: TGCGCCAGCAGCTCCGGGACTAGCGGGCGTCAACAAGAGACCCAGTACTTC. This codes for CASSSGTSGRQQETQYF.

This clonotype showed up just a few times. The gene calls are TRBV6-9 and TRBJ2-1, with TRBD2 matching 9 bases. CDR3 length: 15 residues. V was pared by 3 bases and J by 7 bases, with 7 bases of the junction left unmatched. The V gene's germline CDR1 is MNHGY and CDR2 SVAAGI. This CDR3 reads CASSYLASGMNEQFF. DNA for the CDR3: TGTGCCAGCAGTTACCTGGCTAGCGGGATGAATGAGCAGTTCTTC.

Turning to this clonotype: No conserved phenylalanine or tryptophan is present at the end of the CDR3, so a read error is the likely explanation. This chain connects TRBV3-1 to TRBJ2-1; 8 nucleotides line up with TRBD2. The CDR3 runs to 14 residues. The germline V gene has CDR1 LGHDT and CDR2 YNNKEL (reference sequence). After removal of 1 base from V and 12 bases from J, the junction contained 8 bases not matched to a gene. As DNA, the CDR3 is TGTGCCAGCAGCCAAGGTGGCGGGAGGTCCGGGCAGTTCTCC. Translation: CASSQGGGRSGQFS.

The chain recombines TRBV6-1 with TRBJ2-3; D is uncertain. This CDR3 is 16 amino acids long. V gave up 1 base and J gave up 0 bases, with 11 bases separating them. Germline V gives CDR1 MNHNS, CDR2 SASEGT. The CDR3: CASSEGAYFSTDTQYF. The CDR3, as DNA: TGTGCCAGCAGTGAAGGGGCTTACTTTAGCACAGATACGCAGTATTTT.

Note on this clonotype: A much larger clone is a single base away; this may be a read error. The V and J genes are TRBV11-2 and TRBJ2-3, with 13 bases lining up with TRBD2. Germline V gene data show CDR1 as SGHAT and CDR2 as FQNNGV. The CDR3 consists of 16 residues. CDR3 region: CASSRGTSGTTDMQYF. In nucleotides, the CDR3 is TGTGCCAGCAGCCGCGGGACTAGCGGGACCACAGATATGCAGTATTTT.

In this sample, this clonotype turned up many times. The chain carries TRBV28 and TRBJ2-3; maybe TRBD1 (6 bases). The CDR3 has 15 residues. Germline CDR1 reads MDHEN; CDR2 reads SYDVKM. V dropped 6 bases and J dropped 6 bases, with 19 bases sitting between them. The CDR3 DNA reads as TGTGCCAGCAGCCAGGGGCCCTCTAAATCGGATACGCAGTATTTT. As protein: CASSQGPSKSDTQYF.

This clonotype was seen many times. J is TRBJ2-5 and V is TRBV28; 13 bases line up with TRBD2. The V gene's germline CDR1 is MDHEN and CDR2 SYDVKM. The junction had 7 bases not matched to a gene; V was cut back by 5 bases and J by 4 bases. The CDR3 sequence is 16 residues long. For the CDR3, the DNA is TGTGCCAGCAGTGGTAGGACTAGCGGGAGTCTAGAGACCCAGTACTTC. Translation: CASSGRTSGSLETQYF.

This clonotype was found many times. The chain combines TRBV27 with TRBJ2-1, with D perhaps assigned TRBD1 or TRBD2 (5 bases each). This CDR3 has 16 amino acids. Germline loops: CDR1 MNHEY, CDR2 SMNVEV (reference sequence). V was cut by 5 bases and J by 8 bases, with 22 bases left in between. CDR3 sequence: CASSTARDGPRDEQFF. DNA of the CDR3: TGTGCCAGCAGTACAGCCCGGGACGGACCCAGGGATGAGCAGTTCTTC.

There are many counts of this clonotype. V and J are TRBV12-3 or TRBV12-4 and TRBJ1-1; 8 nucleotides line up with TRBD1. The CDR3 runs to 14 residues. Trimming removed 2 bases from V and 8 bases from J; junction bases left unmatched: 7. The CDR3 nucleotides are TGTGCCAGCAGTTTAAGAGACAGGGGAGCCGAAGCTTTCTTT. Its protein is CASSLRDRGAEAFF.

The chain links TRBV30 to TRBJ2-3; D not resolved. This CDR3 has 12 residues. Germline-derived CDR1 and CDR2 are GTSNPN and SVGIG (reference sequence). The V and J ends lost 0 bases and 12 bases respectively, with 13 bases between them. DNA for the CDR3: TGTGCCTGGAGTGTTGGGCTCTCCGATCAGTATTTT. Encoded protein: CAWSVGLSDQYF.

CDR3 bases: TGTGCCAGCAGTTATTTGGCAGGGGAGAGAGAGACCCAGTACTTC. Encoded protein: CASSYLAGERETQYF. The chain couples TRBV6-5 to TRBJ2-5, with a weak D call TRBD1 (6 bases). The V end was cut by 3 bases, the J end by 4 bases, with 15 bases between. The CDR3 sequence is 15 residues long. Looked up from germline, CDR1 is MNHEY and CDR2 is SVGAGI.

The table lists this clonotype with many counts. This chain links TRBV2 with TRBJ1-1; no reliable D call. Germline-derived CDR1 and CDR2 are SNHLY and FYNNEI. The V end was cut by 3 bases, the J end by 0 bases, with 17 bases between. The CDR3 totals 17 residues. The CDR3 loop reads CASSEPSTEVMNTEAFF. The CDR3, as DNA: TGTGCCAGCAGTGAGCCCTCAACAGAGGTTATGAACACTGAAGCTTTCTTT.

This clonotype was seen at least ten times. The chain joins TRBV18 to TRBJ2-7; 7 bases line up with TRBD2. Germline CDR1 and CDR2: KGHSH and LQKENI. The V gene end was trimmed by 3 bases and the J gene end by 5 bases; junction bases not matched to a gene: 10. The CDR3 runs to 15 residues. CDR3 loop: CASSPAAREYHEQYF. Written as DNA, the CDR3 is TGTGCCAGCTCACCCGCTGCGCGGGAGTATCACGAGCAGTACTTC.

The chain recombines TRBV5-1 with TRBJ2-5; D is ambiguous. From germline, CDR1 is SGHRS and CDR2 YFSETQ. The CDR3 loop spans 14 amino acids. The V and J ends lost 4 bases and 1 base respectively, with 11 bases between them. The CDR3: CASSPLGPQETQYF. The CDR3 DNA follows: TGCGCCAGCAGCCCCTTAGGACCCCAAGAGACCCAGTACTTC.

The chain joins TRBV5-6 to TRBJ1-2; weak D call: TRBD1 (6 bases). The CDR3 has 14 amino acids. Germline V gene lookup returns CDR1 SGHDT and CDR2 YYEEEE. V lost 0 bases to trimming and J lost 8 bases, with 14 bases between them. The CDR3 region has the DNA TGTGCCAGCAGCTTGGTGGGCAGGGGTGGAGGCTACACCTTC. Translating it yields CASSLVGRGGGYTF.